This TCR beta chain was observed in a study of shared clonotypes between healthy human individuals. General study results and limits: Only a few donors were included, so the genetic and exposure-history diversity represented was limited.

After removal of 4 bases from V and 4 bases from J, the junction contained 6 bases not matched to a gene. Germline CDR1 reads LNHNV; CDR2 reads YYDKDF (reference sequence). The CDR3 consists of 16 residues. Notes on this clone: The target antigen is unknown.

Running of the assay took place at deep level. Ten immunoSEQ deep assay plates served to sequence unsorted PBMC DNA. Per the original methods: In the immunoSEQ data, sequences were junction-only and lacked quality scores, so filtering differed. Sequencing was performed with immunoSEQ multiplex PCR; in TCRdb, only in-frame clones are kept and a portion is missing. V and J calls and clone size are as listed in that table; D and trimming were resolved from the DNA. The table has some 450,000 clones, 70% to 80% seen once; the top ten hold around 12%. Material for sequencing was PBMCs. This chain links TRBV15 with TRBJ2-7, with 14 bases identical to TRBD2. The receptor was isolated from a middle-aged woman in good health. Some clones in this sample may be carry-over from other donors' samples. CDR3 sequence (DNA): TGTGCCACCAGCAACTGGGGGACTAGCGGGAGTTACGAGCAGTACTTC. It specifies CATSNWGTSGSYEQYF.